There are many counts of the clone carrying this TCR beta chain. Antigen specificity is unknown. Every patient had bone marrow sampled while the disease was active. This entry is derived from a study of read filtering for tumor transcriptome and immune sequencing. Study context: The cohort had about 16 men and over eleven women aged roughly 40 to 90, mean about 70 years.

Study-level findings and limits: In IR-seq, single-read clonotypes were approximately 79% of clonotypes but approximately 4% of reads. This fraction held mixed bone marrow immune cells after CD138-negative sorting.

Molecular barcoded adaptors covering alpha/delta and beta/gamma chains were used on approximately 400 ng RNA. TCRdb analysed the reads with MiXCR anew, one entry per CDR3 protein. This table holds about 58,000 distinct CDR3 sequences, roughly 12% found once. Germline CDR1 DFQATT, CDR2 SNEGSKA (reference sequence). The CDR3 contains 13 residues. V was clipped by 2 bases and J by 2 bases, with 9 bases between them. Sample: a population of CD138-negative cells sorted from bone marrow. V usage is TRBV20-1 and J usage is TRBJ2-5; the D gene is possibly TRBD2 (6 bases). This TCR came from a donor at least 40 years old with multiple myeloma. CDR3 sequence: CSARKGLQETQYF. In DNA, the CDR3 is TGCAGTGCTAGAAAGGGACTGCAAGAGACCCAGTACTTC.